The rows below give T cell receptor beta chains drawn from one sample of a study of CD8 T cells in ankylosing spondylitis. TCRdb re-derived calls from the 5' RACE reads in MiXCR, one entry per CDR3 protein. The repertoire includes some 270,000 distinct CDR3 sequences, approximately 30% of them detected once, and about 4.2% sits in the top ten. The sample was blood, either unsorted or a sorted T cell fraction (not recorded which). These receptor sequences come from a male donor with ankylosing spondylitis or in good health (not recorded which). Each CDR3 is given with its conserved first and last residue. A D gene is named only where the DNA matches it firmly. Size tells how often a clone was seen (once, few, many) or the class of an expanded clone, and some rows leave it out.

13 TRBJ1-1 TRBV20-1 . few CSAIWTVNTEAFF TGCAGTGCTATCTGGACAGTGAACACTGAAGCTTTCTTT
13 TRBJ1-1 TRBV9 . . CASSVSWGSEAFF TGTGCCAGCAGCGTAAGTTGGGGCTCTGAAGCTTTCTTT
14 TRBJ2-2 TRBV20-1 . few CSASRDGGGGELFF TGCAGTGCTAGTCGGGACGGAGGTGGCGGGGAGCTGTTTTTT
16 TRBJ1-1 TRBV7-2 . . CASSLALGRLNTEAFF TGTGCCAGCAGCTTAGCGTTAGGACGGTTGAACACTGAAGCTTTCTTT
15 TRBJ2-1 TRBV7-3 . . CASRIPGISYNEQFF TGTGCCAGCAGGATTCCAGGAATCTCCTACAATGAGCAGTTCTTC
13 TRBJ2-3 TRBV20-1 . . CSASLAATDTQYF TGCAGTGCTAGTCTTGCGGCCACAGATACGCAGTATTTT
14 TRBJ2-7 TRBV20-1 . few CSARAVDSPSEQYF TGCAGTGCTAGAGCCGTGGACAGTCCGAGTGAGCAGTACTTC
14 TRBJ1-1 TRBV7-2 . . CASSLGGLVTEAFF TGTGCCAGCAGCTTAGGGGGGCTGGTCACTGAAGCTTTCTTT
12 TRBJ2-1 TRBV20-1 TRBD1 few CSAGQGGNEQFF TGCAGTGCCGGACAGGGTGGCAATGAGCAGTTCTTC
15 TRBJ2-3 TRBV11-2 . . CASSLDIRKTDTQYF TGTGCCAGCAGCTTAGACATTCGAAAGACAGATACGCAGTATTTT
19 TRBJ2-3 TRBV4-1 . . CASSQGMLRGTSSTDTQYF TGCGCCAGCAGCCAAGGGATGTTGAGGGGGACTTCTAGCACAGATACGCAGTATTTT
15 TRBJ1-6 TRBV10-3 . few CAISEVPGANSPLHF TGTGCCATCAGTGAGGTGCCAGGGGCAAATTCACCCCTCCACTTT
16 TRBJ2-1 TRBV20-1 . . CSASQNRLSSYNEQFF TGCAGTGCTAGCCAAAACAGGCTGAGCTCCTACAATGAGCAGTTCTTC
14 TRBJ2-7 TRBV5-1 . once CASSRETHTYEQYF TGCGCCAGCAGCCGGGAGACTCATACCTACGAGCAGTACTTC
12 TRBJ2-2 TRBV30 . . CAWSVAGGELFF TGTGCCTGGAGTGTAGCGGGCGGGGAGCTGTTTTTT
13 TRBJ2-3 TRBV6-1 . few CASSFGPWDTQYF TGTGCCAGCAGCTTCGGCCCGTGGGATACGCAGTATTTT
15 TRBJ2-1 TRBV20-1 TRBD2 many CSAGRGTRGRGEQFF TGCAGTGCTGGTCGAGGGACTAGAGGCAGGGGTGAGCAGTTCTTC
14 TRBJ2-5 TRBV6-1 . . CASSHAQGSETQYF TGTGCCAGCAGCCACGCTCAGGGGTCAGAGACCCAGTACTTC
15 TRBJ1-3 TRBV29-1 . few CSVEDQGRSGNTIYF TGCAGCGTTGAAGATCAAGGGCGGTCTGGAAACACCATATATTTT
13 TRBJ2-1 TRBV20-1 . few CSARPPNSNEQFF TGCAGTGCTAGACCCCCGAATAGCAATGAGCAGTTCTTC
14 TRBJ2-3 TRBV29-1 TRBD1 . CSVEGQVDPDTQYF TGCAGCGTTGAGGGACAGGTAGACCCAGATACGCAGTATTTT
16 TRBJ1-6 TRBV20-1 TRBD1 . CSANYPRTGNNSPLHF TGCAGTGCTAACTATCCACGGACAGGAAATAATTCACCCCTCCACTTT
14 TRBJ1-1 TRBV5-1 . few CASRDPGMNTEAFF TGCGCCAGCAGGGATCCAGGAATGAACACTGAAGCTTTCTTT
15 TRBJ1-1 TRBV5-1 . few CASSLDAQRNTEAFF TGCGCCAGCAGCTTGGACGCTCAGAGGAACACTGAAGCTTTCTTT
15 TRBJ2-7 TRBV27 . . CASSFTAGSHYEQYF TGTGCCAGCAGTTTCACGGCAGGGTCGCACTACGAGCAGTACTTC
16 TRBJ2-6 TRBV28 . . CASSFLSGSGANVLTF TGTGCCAGCAGTTTTTTATCGGGGTCCGGGGCCAACGTCCTGACTTTC
18 TRBJ2-5 TRBV29-1 TRBD2 . CSVESPGLAGEPQETQYF TGCAGCGTTGAATCCCCGGGACTAGCGGGGGAGCCTCAAGAGACCCAGTACTTC
14 TRBJ1-5 TRBV12-3/TRBV12-4 . few CASSRRYSNQPQHF TGTGCCAGCAGCCGACGGTATAGCAATCAGCCCCAGCATTTT
11 TRBJ2-7 TRBV30 . few CAWSVLGEQYF TGTGCCTGGAGTGTATTGGGCGAGCAGTACTTC
11 TRBJ2-1 TRBV7-9 . few CASSTTGEQFF TGTGCCAGCAGCACTACAGGGGAGCAGTTCTTC
13 TRBJ1-1 TRBV6-5 . . CASSYTGRTEAFF TGTGCCAGCAGTTACACAGGTCGGACTGAAGCTTTCTTT
15 TRBJ1-2 TRBV6-5 . . CASSYSQRGKEGYTF TGTGCCAGCAGTTACTCCCAGAGGGGAAAGGAGGGCTACACCTTC
15 TRBJ2-7 TRBV20-1 . . CSARASGERSYEQYF TGCAGTGCTAGAGCTTCGGGGGAGCGCTCCTACGAGCAGTACTTC
15 TRBJ1-5 TRBV20-1 . . CSATADRYSNQPQHF TGCAGTGCTACTGCAGACAGATATAGCAATCAGCCCCAGCATTTT
12 TRBJ2-3 TRBV29-1 . few CSVEDNTDTQYF TGCAGCGTTGAGGACAACACAGATACGCAGTATTTT
16 TRBJ2-7 TRBV12-3/TRBV12-4 . . CASSFDRTFTTYEQYF TGTGCCAGCAGTTTCGACCGGACTTTCACTACTTACGAGCAGTACTTC
11 TRBJ1-2 TRBV29-1 . many CSVEALNGYTF TGCAGCGTTGAAGCCCTGAACGGCTACACCTTC
13 TRBJ2-7 TRBV20-1 . . CSARDLDGYEQYF TGCAGTGCTAGAGATCTAGACGGGTACGAGCAGTACTTC
15 TRBJ2-2 TRBV5-5 TRBD1 few CASSFSWTGVGELFF TGTGCCAGCAGCTTTAGTTGGACAGGGGTCGGGGAGCTGTTTTTT
13 TRBJ1-1 TRBV14 . . CASSAHVNTEAFF TGTGCCAGCAGCGCTCACGTGAACACTGAAGCTTTCTTT
15 TRBJ2-7 TRBV4-2 . . CASSPTGQGPYEQYF TGTGCCAGCAGCCCTACGGGCCAGGGGCCGTACGAGCAGTACTTC
13 TRBJ1-6 TRBV7-7 . few CASSVLPDSPLHF TGTGCTAGCAGCGTTCTGCCCGATAGCCCCCTCCACTTT
13 TRBJ2-5 TRBV10-3 TRBD2 few CAISPSGGETQYF TGTGCCATCAGCCCAAGCGGGGGAGAGACCCAGTACTTC
17 TRBJ2-2 TRBV5-1 . . CASSLASGQTNTGELFF TGCGCCAGCAGCTTGGCCAGTGGACAGACGAACACCGGGGAGCTGTTTTTT
12 TRBJ2-7 TRBV29-1 . few CSVEGGGNEQYF TGCAGCGTTGAAGGGGGAGGAAACGAGCAGTACTTC
13 TRBJ2-5 TRBV6-1 . . CAGSLTTQETQYF TGTGCCGGCAGTCTGACTACCCAAGAGACCCAGTACTTC
16 TRBJ1-1 TRBV15 . . CATSRSGGGMNTEAFF TGTGCCACCAGCAGGTCTGGCGGGGGGATGAACACTGAAGCTTTCTTT
15 TRBJ2-1 TRBV9 TRBD1 . CASSLGTGMMNEQFF TGTGCCAGCAGCCTCGGGACAGGGATGATGAATGAGCAGTTCTTC